The rows below give T cell receptor beta chains drawn from one sample of a study of T-cell reconstitution after alpha-beta-depleted transplantation in children. From the PCR reads, TCRdb called clonotypes with MiXCR, one entry per CDR3 protein. The repertoire consists of about 210,000 distinct CDR3 sequences, with approximately 15% occurring once and the leading ten covering 35% to 50%. Specimen: PBMCs, mostly from graft donor cells, collected 360 days after TCRalphabeta/CD19-depleted stem cell transplant. The source is a male patient under 10 years old who had a stem cell transplant for acute lymphoblastic leukemia, so the T cells may come from the graft donor. CDR3s include the opening cysteine and the closing phenylalanine or tryptophan. D genes are given only for firm matches. Size is stated for part of the rows, as once, few or many counts, or as a class when the clone is expanded.

J gene: TRBJ1-4; clone size: NA; V gene: TRBV4-3; D gene: NA; CDR3 length: 17; CDR3 protein: CASSQDRRRGEDEKLFF; CDR3 DNA: TGCGCCAGCAGCCAAGATCGCCGTCGGGGCGAGGATGAAAAACTGTTTTTT
J gene: TRBJ2-1; clone size: NA; V gene: TRBV28; D gene: TRBD2; CDR3 length: 15; CDR3 protein: CASSSSSGGARQQFF; CDR3 DNA: TGTGCCAGCAGTTCCTCTAGCGGGGGGGCCCGGCAACAGTTCTTC
J gene: TRBJ2-7; clone size: NA; V gene: TRBV5-1; D gene: NA; CDR3 length: 17; CDR3 protein: CASSLWGGQALSYEQYF; CDR3 DNA: TGCGCCAGCAGCTTGTGGGGGGGGCAGGCCCTCTCCTACGAGCAGTACTTC
J gene: TRBJ2-2; clone size: NA; V gene: TRBV12-3/TRBV12-4; D gene: NA; CDR3 length: 15; CDR3 protein: CASSSPGWDTGELFF; CDR3 DNA: TGTGCCAGCAGTTCCCCCGGCTGGGACACCGGGGAGCTGTTTTTT
J gene: TRBJ2-5; clone size: many; V gene: TRBV10-1; D gene: NA; CDR3 length: 16; CDR3 protein: CASSDPGENFQETQYF; CDR3 DNA: TGCGCCAGCAGTGACCCGGGGGAGAACTTCCAAGAGACCCAGTACTTC
J gene: TRBJ1-5; clone size: NA; V gene: TRBV12-3/TRBV12-4; D gene: NA; CDR3 length: 15; CDR3 protein: CASSLADREGQPQHF; CDR3 DNA: TGTGCCAGCAGTTTAGCAGATAGGGAGGGCCAGCCCCAGCATTTT
J gene: TRBJ2-7; clone size: many; V gene: TRBV20-1; D gene: TRBD1; CDR3 length: 14; CDR3 protein: CSARGPTSSYEQYF; CDR3 DNA: TGCAGTGCCAGGGGGCCTACTAGCTCCTACGAGCAGTACTTC
J gene: TRBJ1-4; clone size: NA; V gene: TRBV15; D gene: TRBD1; CDR3 length: 19; CDR3 protein: CATSRVPGTGSATNEKLFF; CDR3 DNA: TGTGCCACCAGCAGAGTTCCCGGGACAGGGTCCGCAACTAATGAAAAACTGTTTTTT
J gene: TRBJ2-2; clone size: few; V gene: TRBV11-2; D gene: NA; CDR3 length: 12; CDR3 protein: CASSPLPGELFF; CDR3 DNA: TGTGCCAGCAGCCCCCTTCCCGGGGAGCTGTTTTTT
J gene: TRBJ1-1; clone size: NA; V gene: TRBV5-1; D gene: NA; CDR3 length: 13; CDR3 protein: CASCLESATEAFF; CDR3 DNA: TGCGCCAGCTGTCTTGAGTCTGCCACTGAAGCTTTCTTT
J gene: TRBJ2-5; clone size: NA; V gene: TRBV7-8; D gene: NA; CDR3 length: 15; CDR3 protein: CASTGDWMLQETQYF; CDR3 DNA: TGTGCCAGCACCGGGGACTGGATGTTACAAGAGACCCAGTACTTC
J gene: TRBJ2-7; clone size: few; V gene: TRBV29-1; D gene: NA; CDR3 length: 11; CDR3 protein: CSVGDLYEQYF; CDR3 DNA: TGCAGCGTGGGGGACCTATACGAGCAGTACTTC
J gene: TRBJ2-3; clone size: few; V gene: TRBV29-1; D gene: NA; CDR3 length: 16; CDR3 protein: CSVEDNRVSSTDTQYF; CDR3 DNA: TGCAGCGTTGAAGATAACAGGGTCTCTAGCACAGATACGCAGTATTTT
J gene: TRBJ2-7; clone size: NA; V gene: TRBV29-1; D gene: TRBD2; CDR3 length: 15; CDR3 protein: CSVGGASGGLGEQYF; CDR3 DNA: TGCAGCGTTGGCGGGGCTAGCGGGGGCCTGGGCGAGCAGTACTTC
J gene: TRBJ2-1; clone size: few; V gene: TRBV6-5; D gene: TRBD2; CDR3 length: 18; CDR3 protein: CASSYGTSGGSSYNEQFF; CDR3 DNA: TGTGCCAGCAGTTACGGGACTAGCGGGGGAAGCTCCTACAATGAGCAGTTCTTC
J gene: TRBJ2-1; clone size: NA; V gene: TRBV4-3; D gene: TRBD1; CDR3 length: 17; CDR3 protein: CASTPTGGLLSYNEQFF; CDR3 DNA: TGCGCCAGCACGCCAACAGGGGGACTTCTTTCGTACAATGAGCAGTTCTTC
J gene: TRBJ2-3; clone size: few; V gene: TRBV20-1; D gene: NA; CDR3 length: 14; CDR3 protein: CSARVSPSTDTQYF; CDR3 DNA: TGCAGTGCTAGAGTTTCCCCTAGCACAGATACGCAGTATTTT
J gene: TRBJ1-4; clone size: NA; V gene: TRBV19; D gene: NA; CDR3 length: 13; CDR3 protein: CASSIDPAEKLFF; CDR3 DNA: TGTGCCAGTAGTATAGATCCGGCTGAAAAACTGTTTTTT
J gene: TRBJ2-7; clone size: NA; V gene: TRBV7-6; D gene: NA; CDR3 length: 12; CDR3 protein: CASSLEGVEQYF; CDR3 DNA: TGTGCCAGCAGCTTAGAAGGGGTCGAGCAGTACTTC
J gene: TRBJ1-1; clone size: many; V gene: TRBV6-1; D gene: TRBD1; CDR3 length: 15; CDR3 protein: CASSATGTGVTEAFF; CDR3 DNA: TGTGCCAGCAGTGCTACCGGGACAGGGGTCACTGAAGCTTTCTTT
J gene: TRBJ2-3; clone size: NA; V gene: TRBV4-1; D gene: NA; CDR3 length: 18; CDR3 protein: CASSQETPPRHTTDTQYF; CDR3 DNA: TGCGCCAGCAGCCAAGAGACCCCTCCTCGACATACCACAGATACGCAGTATTTT
J gene: TRBJ2-3; clone size: few; V gene: TRBV18; D gene: NA; CDR3 length: 16; CDR3 protein: CASSPLGGGRPATQYF; CDR3 DNA: TGTGCCAGCTCACCACTAGGTGGGGGACGGCCTGCTACGCAGTATTTT
J gene: TRBJ2-2; clone size: NA; V gene: TRBV14; D gene: NA; CDR3 length: 19; CDR3 protein: CASSQVGLRAHKNTGELFF; CDR3 DNA: TGTGCCAGCAGCCAAGTTGGTCTCCGGGCCCACAAGAACACCGGGGAGCTGTTTTTT
J gene: TRBJ1-1; clone size: many; V gene: TRBV15; D gene: NA; CDR3 length: 14; CDR3 protein: CATSRDVRGTEAFF; CDR3 DNA: TGTGCCACCAGCAGAGATGTCCGGGGCACTGAAGCTTTCTTT
J gene: TRBJ1-2; clone size: NA; V gene: TRBV6-5; D gene: NA; CDR3 length: 13; CDR3 protein: CASSYSESYGYTF; CDR3 DNA: TGTGCCAGCAGTTACTCGGAGTCCTATGGCTACACCTTC
J gene: TRBJ2-2; clone size: few; V gene: TRBV5-1; D gene: TRBD2; CDR3 length: 16; CDR3 protein: CASSPTSGVNTGELFF; CDR3 DNA: TGCGCCAGCAGCCCGACTAGCGGGGTGAACACCGGGGAGCTGTTTTTT
J gene: TRBJ2-1; clone size: many; V gene: TRBV6-4; D gene: TRBD2; CDR3 length: 16; CDR3 protein: CASSEGLAGKRDEQFF; CDR3 DNA: TGTGCCAGCAGTGAGGGACTAGCGGGGAAAAGGGATGAGCAGTTCTTC
J gene: TRBJ2-3; clone size: NA; V gene: TRBV28; D gene: TRBD2; CDR3 length: 19; CDR3 protein: CASSPPGLAGAYPGDTQYF; CDR3 DNA: TGTGCCAGCAGCCCACCGGGACTAGCGGGAGCCTACCCGGGAGATACGCAGTATTTT
J gene: TRBJ2-1; clone size: few; V gene: TRBV6-5; D gene: TRBD1; CDR3 length: 16; CDR3 protein: CASSYHFRQGGNEQFF; CDR3 DNA: TGTGCCAGCAGTTATCATTTCCGACAGGGGGGCAATGAGCAGTTCTTC
J gene: TRBJ2-4; clone size: NA; V gene: TRBV6-2/TRBV6-3; D gene: NA; CDR3 length: 18; CDR3 protein: CASSYHSVTPRAKNIQYF; CDR3 DNA: TGTGCCAGCAGTTACCACTCGGTCACCCCCCGGGCCAAAAACATTCAGTACTTC
J gene: TRBJ2-7; clone size: few; V gene: TRBV20-1; D gene: NA; CDR3 length: 11; CDR3 protein: CSANWAYEQYF; CDR3 DNA: TGCAGTGCTAACTGGGCCTACGAGCAGTACTTC
J gene: TRBJ2-7; clone size: few; V gene: TRBV5-1; D gene: TRBD1; CDR3 length: 14; CDR3 protein: CASSLGDRGNEQYF; CDR3 DNA: TGCGCCAGCAGCTTGGGAGACAGGGGAAACGAGCAGTACTTC
J gene: TRBJ2-7; clone size: NA; V gene: TRBV12-3/TRBV12-4; D gene: NA; CDR3 length: 14; CDR3 protein: CASSSDAITYEQYF; CDR3 DNA: TGTGCCAGCAGTAGTGATGCCATAACCTACGAGCAGTACTTC
J gene: TRBJ1-6; clone size: NA; V gene: TRBV4-1; D gene: TRBD1; CDR3 length: 20; CDR3 protein: CASSHDPGQGYRSYNSPLHF; CDR3 DNA: TGCGCCAGCAGCCACGATCCGGGACAGGGCTATCGCTCCTATAATTCACCCCTCCACTTT
J gene: TRBJ1-1; clone size: NA; V gene: TRBV7-9; D gene: NA; CDR3 length: 16; CDR3 protein: CASSLVGGEEGTEAFF; CDR3 DNA: TGTGCCAGCAGCTTAGTTGGGGGGGAGGAGGGTACTGAAGCTTTCTTT
J gene: TRBJ1-2; clone size: many; V gene: TRBV10-3; D gene: TRBD1; CDR3 length: 15; CDR3 protein: CAISEAQTGDYGYTF; CDR3 DNA: TGTGCCATCAGTGAGGCTCAGACAGGGGACTATGGCTACACCTTC
J gene: TRBJ2-2; clone size: few; V gene: TRBV5-5; D gene: NA; CDR3 length: 16; CDR3 protein: CASSLIRTKNTGELFF; CDR3 DNA: TGTGCCAGCAGCTTAATACGGACAAAGAACACCGGGGAGCTGTTTTTT
J gene: TRBJ2-1; clone size: few; V gene: TRBV12-3/TRBV12-4; D gene: TRBD2; CDR3 length: 15; CDR3 protein: CASRGGGESYNEQFF; CDR3 DNA: TGTGCCAGCAGGGGGGGAGGGGAATCCTACAATGAGCAGTTCTTC
J gene: TRBJ2-1; clone size: few; V gene: TRBV28; D gene: TRBD2; CDR3 length: 12; CDR3 protein: CASSLLGSGAFF; CDR3 DNA: TGTGCCAGCAGTTTATTGGGGAGCGGGGCTTTCTTC
J gene: TRBJ2-1; clone size: many; V gene: TRBV29-1; D gene: TRBD2; CDR3 length: 13; CDR3 protein: CSARSGVYNEQFF; CDR3 DNA: TGCAGCGCCCGAAGCGGGGTTTACAATGAGCAGTTCTTC
J gene: TRBJ1-2; clone size: few; V gene: TRBV12-3/TRBV12-4; D gene: NA; CDR3 length: 14; CDR3 protein: CASRPTGRNYGYTF; CDR3 DNA: TGTGCCAGCAGACCCACGGGCCGGAACTATGGCTACACCTTC
J gene: TRBJ2-5; clone size: NA; V gene: TRBV24-1; D gene: TRBD1; CDR3 length: 16; CDR3 protein: CATSDLRGTGLETQYF; CDR3 DNA: TGTGCCACCAGTGATCTTAGAGGGACAGGGCTGGAGACCCAGTACTTC
J gene: TRBJ1-1; clone size: NA; V gene: TRBV6-1; D gene: NA; CDR3 length: 14; CDR3 protein: CASRGMTGRTEAFF; CDR3 DNA: TGTGCCAGCAGGGGGATGACTGGGAGGACTGAAGCTTTCTTT
J gene: TRBJ1-5; clone size: NA; V gene: TRBV4-1; D gene: NA; CDR3 length: 16; CDR3 protein: CAGSQDETVLNQPQHF; CDR3 DNA: TGCGCCGGCAGCCAAGATGAGACAGTCCTCAATCAGCCCCAGCATTTT
J gene: TRBJ2-1; clone size: NA; V gene: TRBV7-6; D gene: NA; CDR3 length: 15; CDR3 protein: CASSVGPSSYNEQFF; CDR3 DNA: TGTGCCAGCAGCGTGGGGCCGAGCTCCTACAATGAGCAGTTCTTC
J gene: TRBJ2-5; clone size: few; V gene: TRBV20-1; D gene: TRBD2; CDR3 length: 15; CDR3 protein: CSALRLAGNQETQYF; CDR3 DNA: TGCAGTGCACTAAGACTAGCGGGTAACCAAGAGACCCAGTACTTC
J gene: TRBJ2-3; clone size: few; V gene: TRBV9; D gene: NA; CDR3 length: 15; CDR3 protein: CASSVDGTSTDTQYF; CDR3 DNA: TGTGCCAGCAGCGTAGACGGGACTAGCACAGATACGCAGTATTTT
J gene: TRBJ2-1; clone size: many; V gene: TRBV12-3/TRBV12-4; D gene: TRBD2; CDR3 length: 20; CDR3 protein: CASSPSAGTSGRGAYNEQFF; CDR3 DNA: TGTGCCAGCAGTCCTAGCGCCGGGACTAGCGGGAGGGGGGCATACAATGAGCAGTTCTTC
J gene: TRBJ2-1; clone size: NA; V gene: TRBV5-1; D gene: NA; CDR3 length: 16; CDR3 protein: CASTTRSLSSYNEQFF; CDR3 DNA: TGCGCCAGCACCACCCGGAGCCTAAGCTCCTACAATGAGCAGTTCTTC
J gene: TRBJ2-1; clone size: few; V gene: TRBV18; D gene: NA; CDR3 length: 13; CDR3 protein: CASSLRGGNEQFF; CDR3 DNA: TGTGCCAGCTCACTACGAGGGGGGAATGAGCAGTTCTTC